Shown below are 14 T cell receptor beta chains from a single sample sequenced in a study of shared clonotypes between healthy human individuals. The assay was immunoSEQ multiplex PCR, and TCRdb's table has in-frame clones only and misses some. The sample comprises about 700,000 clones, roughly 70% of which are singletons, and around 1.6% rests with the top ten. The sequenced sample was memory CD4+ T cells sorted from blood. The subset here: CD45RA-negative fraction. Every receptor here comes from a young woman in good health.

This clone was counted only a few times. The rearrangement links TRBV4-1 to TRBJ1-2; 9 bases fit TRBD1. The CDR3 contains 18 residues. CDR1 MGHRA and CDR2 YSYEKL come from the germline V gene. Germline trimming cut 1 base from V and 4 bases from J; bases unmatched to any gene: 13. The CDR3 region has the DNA TGCGCCAGCAGCCAAGGGGGGACAGGGCAAATTCGTCCCTATGGCTACACCTTC. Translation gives CASSQGGTGQIRPYGYTF.

The CDR3 DNA reads TGTGCCATCAGTGAGCAAGCCGGATCTTTTCCGTTCTTC. It yields the protein CAISEQAGSFPFF. V and J are TRBV10-3 and TRBJ2-1; D is unresolved. The V end lost 2 bases, the J end lost 15 bases, and 17 bases lay between the germline ends. The CDR3 sequence is 13 residues long. CDR1 and CDR2 from the germline V gene are ENHRY and SYGVKD.

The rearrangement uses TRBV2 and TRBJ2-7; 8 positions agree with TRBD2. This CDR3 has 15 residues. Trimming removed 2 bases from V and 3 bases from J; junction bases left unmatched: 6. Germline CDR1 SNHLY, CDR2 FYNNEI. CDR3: CASSESGLVDYEQYF. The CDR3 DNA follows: TGTGCCAGCAGTGAATCGGGACTAGTGGACTACGAGCAGTACTTC.

The CDR3 loop is CASSLGGRGITGELFF. Here the CDR3 DNA reads TGTGCCAGCAGCTTAGGTGGTAGAGGGATCACCGGGGAGCTGTTTTTT. The J gene is TRBJ2-2, the V gene TRBV7-2; tentative D call: TRBD2 (5 bases). The CDR3 consists of 16 residues. V dropped 1 base and J dropped 4 bases, with 13 bases sitting between them. Germline CDR1 is SGHTA and CDR2 is FQGNSA.

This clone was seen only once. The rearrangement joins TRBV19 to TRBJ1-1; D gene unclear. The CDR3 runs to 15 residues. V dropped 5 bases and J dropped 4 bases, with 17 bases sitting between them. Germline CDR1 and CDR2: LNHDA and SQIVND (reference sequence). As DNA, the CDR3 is TGTGCCAGTAGTGCCGGACCGGGCCGGGTCACTGAAGCTTTCTTT. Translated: CASSAGPGRVTEAFF.

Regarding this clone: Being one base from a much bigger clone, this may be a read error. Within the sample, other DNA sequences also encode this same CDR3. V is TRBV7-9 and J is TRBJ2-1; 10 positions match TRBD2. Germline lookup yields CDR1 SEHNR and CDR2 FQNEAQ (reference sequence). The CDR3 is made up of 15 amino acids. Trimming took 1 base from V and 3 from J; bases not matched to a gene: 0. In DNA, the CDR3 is TGTGCCAGCAGCTTAGGGACTAGCGGCTACAATGAGCAGTTCTTC. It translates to CASSLGTSGYNEQFF. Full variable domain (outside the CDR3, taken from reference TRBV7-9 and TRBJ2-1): DTGVSQNPRHKITKRGQNVTFRCDPISEHNRLYWYRQTLGQGPEFLTYFQNEAQLEKSRLLSDRFSAERPKGSFSTLEIQRTEQGDSAMYLCASSLGTSGYNEQFFGPGTRLTVL.

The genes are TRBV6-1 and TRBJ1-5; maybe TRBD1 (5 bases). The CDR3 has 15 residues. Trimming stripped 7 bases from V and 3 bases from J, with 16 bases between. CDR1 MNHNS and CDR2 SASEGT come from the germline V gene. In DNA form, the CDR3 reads TGTGCCAGCATGACTGGGGGTCGATCCAATCAGCCCCAGCATTTT. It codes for CASMTGGRSNQPQHF.

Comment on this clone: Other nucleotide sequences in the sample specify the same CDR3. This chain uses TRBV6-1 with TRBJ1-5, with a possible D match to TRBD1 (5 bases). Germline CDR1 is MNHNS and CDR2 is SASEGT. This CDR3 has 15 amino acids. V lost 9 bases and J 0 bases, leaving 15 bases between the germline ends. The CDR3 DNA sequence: TGTGCCAGTGGGCCACAGACAGATAGCAATCAGCCCCAGCATTTT. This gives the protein CASGPQTDSNQPQHF.

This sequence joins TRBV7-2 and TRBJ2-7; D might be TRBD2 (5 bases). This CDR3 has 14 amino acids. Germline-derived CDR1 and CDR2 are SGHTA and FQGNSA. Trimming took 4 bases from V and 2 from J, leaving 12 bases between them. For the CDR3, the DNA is TGTGCCAGCAGCTCGAGGGAGTTCACCTACGAGCAGTACTTC. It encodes CASSSREFTYEQYF.

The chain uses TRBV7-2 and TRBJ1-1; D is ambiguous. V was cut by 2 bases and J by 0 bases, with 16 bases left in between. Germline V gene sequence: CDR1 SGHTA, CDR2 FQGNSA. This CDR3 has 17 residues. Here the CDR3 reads CASSLRSGISLNTEAFF. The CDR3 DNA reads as TGTGCCAGCAGCTTAAGGTCAGGAATAAGCCTGAACACTGAAGCTTTCTTT.

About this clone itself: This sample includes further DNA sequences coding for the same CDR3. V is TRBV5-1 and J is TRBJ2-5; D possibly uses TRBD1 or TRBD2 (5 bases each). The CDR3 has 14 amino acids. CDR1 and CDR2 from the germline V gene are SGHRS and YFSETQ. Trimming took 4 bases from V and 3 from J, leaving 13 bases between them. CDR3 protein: CASSPGTGKETQYF. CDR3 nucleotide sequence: TGCGCCAGCAGCCCTGGGACGGGGAAAGAGACCCAGTACTTC.

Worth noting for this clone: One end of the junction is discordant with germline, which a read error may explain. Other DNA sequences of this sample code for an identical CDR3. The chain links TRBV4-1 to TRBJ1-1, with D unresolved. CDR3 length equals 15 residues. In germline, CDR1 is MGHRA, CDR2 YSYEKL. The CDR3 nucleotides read TGTGCCAGCAGCCAAGATGGTCCCATAAGATCCGAAGCTTTCTTT. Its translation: CASSQDGPIRSEAFF.

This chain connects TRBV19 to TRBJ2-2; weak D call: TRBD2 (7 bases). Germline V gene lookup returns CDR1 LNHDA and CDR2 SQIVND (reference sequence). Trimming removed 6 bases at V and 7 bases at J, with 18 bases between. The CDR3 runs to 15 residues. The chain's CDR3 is CASRGRDTGIGELFF. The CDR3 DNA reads TGTGCCAGTAGGGGGAGGGACACCGGCATCGGGGAGCTGTTTTTT.

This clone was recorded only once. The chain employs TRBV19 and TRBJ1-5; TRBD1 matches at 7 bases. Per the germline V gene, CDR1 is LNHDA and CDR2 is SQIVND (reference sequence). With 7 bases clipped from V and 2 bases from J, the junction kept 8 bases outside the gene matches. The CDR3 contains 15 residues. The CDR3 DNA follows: TGTGCCAGTATGACACAGGGGAAGGGCAATCAGCCCCAGCATTTT. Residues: CASMTQGKGNQPQHF.